Each of the 13 T cell receptor beta chains below was sequenced from the same sample in a study of spatial heterogeneity in lung cancer. Time point given: sample taken at primary tumor resection. Sequencing of whole RNA from tumor, nontumor lung or frozen PBMC involved no sorting. TCRdb re-derived calls from the 5' RACE reads in MiXCR, one entry per CDR3 protein. Here the sample spans about 23,000 distinct CDR3 sequences, 4% to 6% being singletons. The source material was PBMCs, sampled at surgery. These TCRs come from a male donor with early-stage non-small cell lung cancer.

This clonotype showed up many times. The chain uses TRBV20-1 and TRBJ2-2, with a possible D match to TRBD2 (5 bases). Per germline, CDR1 DFQATT and CDR2 SNEGSKA (reference sequence). Trimming left V 0 bases short and J 5 bases short, with 10 bases between. CDR3 length equals 14 residues. The CDR3 here is CSARDIGKTGELFF. DNA for the CDR3: TGCAGTGCTAGAGATATCGGGAAGACCGGGGAGCTGTTTTTT.

This clonotype was detected a few times. This rearrangement joins TRBV3-1 to TRBJ2-5; 8 bases match TRBD2. Trimming at V came to 5 bases and at J to 0 bases, leaving 8 bases not matched to a gene. The CDR3 is 16 residues long. The germline V gene has CDR1 LGHDT and CDR2 YNNKEL (reference sequence). The CDR3 spells CASSSYTLADQETQYF. CDR3 sequence (DNA): TGTGCCAGCAGCTCTTACACACTAGCGGACCAAGAGACCCAGTACTTC.

This clonotype was detected many times. The chain has TRBV9 and TRBJ2-7; the D gene is possibly TRBD2 (6 bases). Germline V gene sequence: CDR1 SGDLS, CDR2 YYNGEE. V lost 0 bases, J lost 3 bases, and 16 bases lay in between. The CDR3 is 16 amino acids. The CDR3 bases are TGTGCCAGCAGCGTAGAAGAAGCGACCGGGAGCTACGAGCAGTACTTC. This translates into CASSVEEATGSYEQYF.

This clonotype was observed at least ten times. The V call is TRBV5-1, the J call TRBJ1-2; 7 bases map to TRBD1. This CDR3 is built from 15 residues. V was clipped by 3 bases and J by 4 bases; unmatched bases: 9. Germline CDR1 is SGHRS and CDR2 is YFSETQ. CDR3 region: CASSSTGVIPYGYTF. DNA of the CDR3: TGCGCCAGCAGCTCAACAGGGGTAATCCCCTATGGCTACACCTTC.

This clonotype has a count of ten or more. The J gene is TRBJ2-1, the V gene TRBV18; the match to TRBD2 covers 9 bases. V gave up 3 bases and J gave up 6 bases; unmatched junction bases: 9. CDR1 is KGHSH, CDR2 LQKENI, per germline. There are 16 residues in the CDR3. The CDR3 bases are TGTGCCAGCTCACCCCCCGAGCGGGGGGCAGGCAATGAGCAGTTCTTC. It codes for CASSPPERGAGNEQFF.

This clonotype was seen repeatedly, ten times or more. The chain is built from TRBV20-1 and TRBJ2-5; no firm D call. Between the trimmed V and J ends, which lost 3 bases and 1 base, there was a span of 6 bases. This CDR3 region has 12 residues. Germline V gene sequence: CDR1 DFQATT, CDR2 SNEGSKA (reference sequence). CDR3 in amino acids: CSARLPQETQYF. The CDR3, as DNA: TGCAGTGCTAGGCTGCCCCAAGAGACCCAGTACTTC.

This clonotype was counted ten times or more. CDR3 in DNA: TGCAGCGTTGACCAGCGGGACGACAATGAGCAGTTCTTC. Amino acids: CSVDQRDDNEQFF. The chain is built from TRBV29-1 and TRBJ2-1; 7 nucleotides align to TRBD2. Losses at the gene ends were 3 bases for V and 5 bases for J; bases not matched to a gene: 4. Looked up from germline, CDR1 is SQVTM and CDR2 is ANQGSEA. The CDR3 contains 13 residues.

This clonotype has ten or more counts. V gene TRBV6-6 combines with J gene TRBJ2-1; TRBD2 matches 7 bases. CDR3 length equals 15 residues. Germline CDR1 reads MNHNY; CDR2 reads SVGAGI (reference sequence). V was pared by 6 bases and J by 6 bases, with 11 bases of the junction left unmatched. For the CDR3, the DNA is TGTGCCAGCAGGCGTACCGGGACTAATACCAATGAGCAGTTCTTC. It encodes CASRRTGTNTNEQFF.

This clonotype has a count of ten or more. The J gene is TRBJ1-1, the V gene TRBV7-9; D unresolved. Germline assignment: CDR1 SEHNR and CDR2 FQNEAQ (reference sequence). This CDR3 contains 14 residues. The V end lost 4 bases, the J end lost 2 bases, and 11 bases lay between the germline ends. The CDR3 loop reads CASSSAGINTEAFF. Written as DNA, the CDR3 is TGTGCCAGCAGCTCAGCAGGTATTAACACTGAAGCTTTCTTT.

This chain joins TRBV5-4 and TRBJ2-3, with 10 positions matching TRBD1. The germline gives CDR1 SGHNT, CDR2 YYREEE (reference sequence). Trimming cost V 4 bases and J 1 base; bases outside gene matches: 6. The CDR3 length is 16 residues. This CDR3 reads CASSLEGTGGTDTQYF. In nucleotides, the CDR3 is TGTGCCAGCAGCCTGGAGGGGACAGGGGGCACAGATACGCAGTATTTT.

This clonotype has a count of ten or more. The chain has TRBV5-6 and TRBJ1-2; D is possibly TRBD1 (6 bases). Trimming left V 4 bases short and J 4 bases short, with 14 bases between. The CDR3 sequence is 14 residues long. The V gene's germline CDR1 is SGHDT and CDR2 YYEEEE. DNA of the CDR3: TGTGCCAGCAGCCAAAGGGGGGGTGCCTATGGCTACACCTTC. Translation: CASSQRGGAYGYTF. Full variable domain (outside the CDR3, taken from reference TRBV5-6 and TRBJ1-2): DAGVTQSPTHLIKTRGQQVTLRCSPKSGHDTVSWYQQALGQGPQFIFQYYEEEERQRGNFPDRFSGHQFPNYSSELNVNALLLGDSALYLCASSQRGGAYGYTFGSGTRLTVV.

The sample holds many counts of this clonotype. The chain uses TRBV7-8 and TRBJ1-4, with D maybe TRBD1 (6 bases). V dropped 1 base and J dropped 0 bases, with 15 bases sitting between them. This CDR3 has 18 residues. Germline V CDR1 and CDR2: SGHVS, FQNEAQ. CDR3 nucleotide sequence: TGTGCCAGCAGCTTAGGGACAGTGGGTCTAGCAACTAATGAAAAACTGTTTTTT. It specifies CASSLGTVGLATNEKLFF.

Sample share makes this clonotype medium-sized. V is TRBV28 and J is TRBJ2-7; D may correspond to TRBD1 or TRBD2 (5 bases each). Germline V gene lookup returns CDR1 MDHEN and CDR2 SYDVKM. With 5 bases removed from V and 9 bases from J, the gap between germline ends came to 14 bases. The CDR3 loop spans 12 amino acids. CDR3 loop: CASSPPGRGQYF. CDR3 nucleotides: TGTGCCAGCAGTCCGCCGGGGCGTGGGCAGTACTTC. Together with reference TRBV28 and TRBJ2-7, the CDR3 gives the full variable domain: DVKVTQSSRYLVKRTGEKVFLECVQDMDHENMFWYRQDPGLGLRLIYFSYDVKMKEKGDIPEGYSVSREKKERFSLILESASTNQTSMYLCASSPPGRGQYFGPGTRLTVT.